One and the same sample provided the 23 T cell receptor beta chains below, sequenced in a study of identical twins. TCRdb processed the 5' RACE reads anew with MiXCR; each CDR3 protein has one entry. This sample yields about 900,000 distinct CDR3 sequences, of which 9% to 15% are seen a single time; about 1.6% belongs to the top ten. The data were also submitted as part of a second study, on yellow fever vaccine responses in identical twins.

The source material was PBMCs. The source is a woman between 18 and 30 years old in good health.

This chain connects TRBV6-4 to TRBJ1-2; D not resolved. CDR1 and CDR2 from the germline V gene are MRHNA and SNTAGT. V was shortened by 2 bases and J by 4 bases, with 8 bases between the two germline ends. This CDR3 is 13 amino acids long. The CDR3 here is CASSDEGLYGYTF. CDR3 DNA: TGTGCCAGCAGTGACGAGGGCCTCTATGGCTACACCTTC.

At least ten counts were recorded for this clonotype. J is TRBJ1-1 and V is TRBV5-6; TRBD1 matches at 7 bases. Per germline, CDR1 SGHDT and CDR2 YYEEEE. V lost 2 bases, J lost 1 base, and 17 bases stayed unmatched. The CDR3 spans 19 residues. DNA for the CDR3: TGTGCCAGCAGCTTAAGGGGGCCACGGCTTTCAACGCAGAACACTGAAGCTTTCTTT. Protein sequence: CASSLRGPRLSTQNTEAFF.

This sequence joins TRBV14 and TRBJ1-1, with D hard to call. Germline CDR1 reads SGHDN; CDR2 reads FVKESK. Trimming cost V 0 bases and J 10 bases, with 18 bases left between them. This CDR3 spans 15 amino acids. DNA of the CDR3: TGTGCCAGCAGCCAAGATATTGCCCCCCACCTTAGAGCTTTCTTT. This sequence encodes CASSQDIAPHLRAFF.

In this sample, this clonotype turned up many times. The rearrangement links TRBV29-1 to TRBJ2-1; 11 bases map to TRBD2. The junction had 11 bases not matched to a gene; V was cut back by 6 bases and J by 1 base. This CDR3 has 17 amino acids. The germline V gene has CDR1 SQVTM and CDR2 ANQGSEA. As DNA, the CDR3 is TGCAGCGTCTGGACCATAGCGGGAGGGATATCCTACAATGAGCAGTTCTTC. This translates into CSVWTIAGGISYNEQFF.

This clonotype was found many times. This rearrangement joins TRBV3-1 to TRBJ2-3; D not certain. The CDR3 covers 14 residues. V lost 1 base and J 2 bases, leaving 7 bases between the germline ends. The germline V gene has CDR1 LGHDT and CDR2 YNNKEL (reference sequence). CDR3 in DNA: TGTGCCAGCAGCCAAGGAGTAGCCACAGATACGCAGTATTTT. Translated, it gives CASSQGVATDTQYF.

The CDR3 DNA reads TGTGCCAGCAGTGCGAGGGGGGGACAGGGAAGCACCGGGGAGCTGTTTTTT. Its protein product is CASSARGGQGSTGELFF. The genes are TRBV12-3 or TRBV12-4 and TRBJ2-2; 9 bases fit TRBD1. V lost 5 bases, J lost 4 bases, and 11 bases stayed unmatched. The CDR3 is 17 amino acids.

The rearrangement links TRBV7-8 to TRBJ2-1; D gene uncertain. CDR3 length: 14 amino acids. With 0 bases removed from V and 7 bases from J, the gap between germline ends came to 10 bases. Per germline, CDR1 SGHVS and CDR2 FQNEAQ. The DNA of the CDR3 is TGTGCCAGCAGCTTAGCGTCCAGGCTAAATGAGCAGTTCTTC. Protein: CASSLASRLNEQFF.

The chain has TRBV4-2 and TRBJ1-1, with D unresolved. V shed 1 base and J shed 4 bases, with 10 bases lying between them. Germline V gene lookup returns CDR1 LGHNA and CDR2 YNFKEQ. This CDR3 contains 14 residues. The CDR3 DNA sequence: TGTGCCAGCAGCCAAGCCGGGGTCCCCACTGAAGCTTTCTTT. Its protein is CASSQAGVPTEAFF.

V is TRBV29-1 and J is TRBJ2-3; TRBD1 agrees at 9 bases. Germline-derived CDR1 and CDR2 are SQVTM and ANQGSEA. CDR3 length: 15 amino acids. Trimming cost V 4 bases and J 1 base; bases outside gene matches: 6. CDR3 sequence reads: CSVVGDRAGTDTQYF. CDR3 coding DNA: TGCAGCGTTGTGGGGGACAGGGCCGGCACAGATACGCAGTATTTT.

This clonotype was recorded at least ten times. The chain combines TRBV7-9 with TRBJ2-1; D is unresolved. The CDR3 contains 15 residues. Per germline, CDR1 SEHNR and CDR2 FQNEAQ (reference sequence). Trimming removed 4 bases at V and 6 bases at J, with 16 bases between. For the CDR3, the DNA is TGTGCCAGCAGCTCACGCGCAGTGGTCGGCAATGAGCAGTTCTTC. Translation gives CASSSRAVVGNEQFF.

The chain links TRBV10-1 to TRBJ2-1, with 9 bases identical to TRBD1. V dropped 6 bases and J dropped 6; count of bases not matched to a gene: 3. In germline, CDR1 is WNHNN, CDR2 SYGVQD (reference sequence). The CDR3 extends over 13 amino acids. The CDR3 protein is CASRTGQGNEQFF. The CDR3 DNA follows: TGCGCCAGCAGGACGGGACAGGGCAATGAGCAGTTCTTC.

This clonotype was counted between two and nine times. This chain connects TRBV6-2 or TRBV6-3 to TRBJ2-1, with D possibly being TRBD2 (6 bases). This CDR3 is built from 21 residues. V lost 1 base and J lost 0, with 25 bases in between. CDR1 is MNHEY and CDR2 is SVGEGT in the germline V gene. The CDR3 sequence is CASSYWAPGLTAGLSYNEQFF. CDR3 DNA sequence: TGTGCCAGCAGTTACTGGGCTCCCGGGCTCACGGCGGGACTCTCCTACAATGAGCAGTTCTTC.

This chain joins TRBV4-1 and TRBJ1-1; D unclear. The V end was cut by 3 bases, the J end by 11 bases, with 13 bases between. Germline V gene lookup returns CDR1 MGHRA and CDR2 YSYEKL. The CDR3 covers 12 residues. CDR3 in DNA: TGCGCCAGCAGCCAGGAGGGTCGTTCGGCTTTCTTT. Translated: CASSQEGRSAFF.

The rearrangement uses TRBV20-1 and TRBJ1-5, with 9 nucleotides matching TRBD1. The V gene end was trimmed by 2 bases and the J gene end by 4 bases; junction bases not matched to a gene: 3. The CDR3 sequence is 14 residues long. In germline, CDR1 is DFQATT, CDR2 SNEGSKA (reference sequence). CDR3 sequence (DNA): TGCAGTGCTAGAAAGACAGGGGGGAATCAGCCCCAGCATTTT. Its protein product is CSARKTGGNQPQHF.

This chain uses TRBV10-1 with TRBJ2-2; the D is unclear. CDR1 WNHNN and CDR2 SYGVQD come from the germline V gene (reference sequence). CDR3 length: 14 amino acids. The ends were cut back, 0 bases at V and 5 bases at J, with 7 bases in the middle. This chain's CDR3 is CASSESGTTGELFF. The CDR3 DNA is TGCGCCAGCAGTGAGTCGGGAACTACCGGGGAGCTGTTTTTT.

The chain's CDR3 is CASSPGTGKDTQYF. CDR3 in DNA: TGTGCCAGCAGCCCGGGGACAGGGAAAGATACGCAGTATTTT. The chain combines TRBV7-6 with TRBJ2-3, with 9 bases matching TRBD1. In germline, CDR1 is SGHVS, CDR2 FNYEAQ. The ends lost 5 bases at V and 5 bases at J; junction bases unmatched: 5. The CDR3 is 14 amino acids.

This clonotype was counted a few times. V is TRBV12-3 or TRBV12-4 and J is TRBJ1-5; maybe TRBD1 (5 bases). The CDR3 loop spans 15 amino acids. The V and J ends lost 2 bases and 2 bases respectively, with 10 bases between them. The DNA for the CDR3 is TGTGCCAGCAGTTTACGGCCGGGGGGCAATCAGCCCCAGCATTTT. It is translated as CASSLRPGGNQPQHF.

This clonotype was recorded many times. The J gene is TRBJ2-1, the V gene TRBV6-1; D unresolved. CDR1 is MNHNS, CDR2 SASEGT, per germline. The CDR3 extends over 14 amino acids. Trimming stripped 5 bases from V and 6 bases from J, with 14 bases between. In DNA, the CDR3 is TGTGCCAGCAGTAAGAAGTCTGCGCCCAATGAGCAGTTCTTC. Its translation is CASSKKSAPNEQFF.

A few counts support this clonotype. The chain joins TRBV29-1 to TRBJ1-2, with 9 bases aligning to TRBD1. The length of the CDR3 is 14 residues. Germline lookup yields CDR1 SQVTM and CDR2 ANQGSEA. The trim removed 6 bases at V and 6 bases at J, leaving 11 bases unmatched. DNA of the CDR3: TGCAGCGTGGAAATTCGGGACAGGGTAAATGGCTACACCTTC. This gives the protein CSVEIRDRVNGYTF. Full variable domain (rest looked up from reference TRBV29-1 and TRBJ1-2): SAVISQKPSRDICQRGTSLTIQCQVDSQVTMMFWYRQQPGQSLTLIATANQGSEATYESGFVIDKFPISRPNLTFSTLTVSNMSPEDSSIYLCSVEIRDRVNGYTFGSGTRLTVV.

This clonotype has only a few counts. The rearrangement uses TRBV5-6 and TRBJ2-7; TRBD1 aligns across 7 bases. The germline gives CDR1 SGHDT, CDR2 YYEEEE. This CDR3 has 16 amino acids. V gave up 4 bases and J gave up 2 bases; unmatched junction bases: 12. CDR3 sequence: CASSRGQNPTPYEQYV. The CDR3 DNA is TGTGCCAGCAGCCGGGGACAGAATCCTACTCCCTACGAGCAGTACGTC.

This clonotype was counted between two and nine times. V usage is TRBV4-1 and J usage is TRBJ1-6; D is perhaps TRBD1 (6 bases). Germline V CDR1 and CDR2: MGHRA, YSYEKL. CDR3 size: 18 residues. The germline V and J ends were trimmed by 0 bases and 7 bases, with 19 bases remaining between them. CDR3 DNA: TGCGCCAGCAGCCAAGATGTTCAGCCAGGGGCTACGAATTCACCCCTCCACTTT. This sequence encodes CASSQDVQPGATNSPLHF.

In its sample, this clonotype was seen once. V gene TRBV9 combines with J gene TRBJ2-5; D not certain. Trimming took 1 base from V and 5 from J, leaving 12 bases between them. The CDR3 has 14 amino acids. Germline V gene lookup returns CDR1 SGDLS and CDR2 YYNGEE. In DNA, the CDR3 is TGTGCCAGCAGCGTATCCCAGGTTGTCGAGACCCAGTACTTC. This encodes CASSVSQVVETQYF. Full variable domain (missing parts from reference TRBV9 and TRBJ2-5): DSGVTQTPKHLITATGQRVTLRCSPRSGDLSVYWYQQSLDQGLQFLIQYYNGEERAKGNILERFSAQQFPDLHSELNLSSLELGDSALYFCASSVSQVVETQYFGPGTRLLVL.

This chain's CDR3 is CSARDLSRQRLEEQFF. In nucleotides, the CDR3 is TGCAGTGCTAGAGATTTGAGTCGTCAGCGTCTGGAAGAGCAGTTCTTC. The chain joins TRBV20-1 to TRBJ2-1; D ambiguous. Trimming removed 0 bases at V and 10 bases at J, with 22 bases between. Germline CDR1 DFQATT, CDR2 SNEGSKA (reference sequence). CDR3 length: 16 amino acids.